One sample yielded the 13 T cell receptor beta chains listed below, sequenced in a study of blood T cell repertoires in COVID-19. Some clones are missing from TCRdb's copy, which holds only in-frame ones; the method was immunoSEQ multiplex PCR. The data contain more than 300,000 clones, under 90% of them singletons. The material sequenced was PBMCs or T cells enriched from blood (not recorded which). These receptors were taken from a woman in her 30s who had recovered from COVID-19.

The V and J genes are TRBV11-3 and TRBJ2-7, with D perhaps TRBD1 (5 bases). The ends were cut back, 3 bases at V and 3 bases at J, with 6 bases in the middle. The CDR3 consists of 12 residues. Germline lookup yields CDR1 SGHNT and CDR2 YENEEA. Here the CDR3 DNA reads TGTGCCAGCAGCTTTCAGGGCTACGAGCAGTACTTC. Its translation: CASSFQGYEQYF. Full variable domain (missing parts from reference TRBV11-3 and TRBJ2-7): EAGVVQSPRYKIIEKKQPVAFWCNPISGHNTLYWYLQNLGQGPELLIRYENEEAVDDSQLPKDRFSAERLKGVDSTLKIQPAELGDSAVYLCASSFQGYEQYFGPGTRLTVT.

The chain carries TRBV9 and TRBJ2-1; a possible D gene is TRBD1 (5 bases). Looked up from germline, CDR1 is SGDLS and CDR2 is YYNGEE. The CDR3 has 11 residues. Trimming pared 0 bases from V and 13 bases from J, leaving 8 bases between. The CDR3 here is CASSVVDRQFF. The DNA of the CDR3 is TGTGCCAGCAGCGTAGTTGACAGACAGTTCTTC.

This chain connects TRBV4-2 to TRBJ2-3; 7 nucleotides line up with TRBD2. The junction had 5 bases not matched to a gene; V was cut back by 0 bases and J by 2 bases. Per germline, CDR1 LGHNA and CDR2 YNFKEQ. This CDR3 spans 16 amino acids. The CDR3 bases are TGTGCCAGCAGCCAAGATCGGCTAGCGGACACAGATACGCAGTATTTT. It is translated as CASSQDRLADTDTQYF.

V is TRBV7-3 and J is TRBJ2-1; D gene uncertain. The CDR3 covers 13 residues. CDR1 is SGHTA and CDR2 is FQGTGA in the germline V gene. V was pared by 4 bases and J by 4 bases, with 8 bases between. The CDR3 nucleotides are TGTGCCAGCAGCTCACAGAGTTACAATGAGCAGTTCTTC. Its translation: CASSSQSYNEQFF.

This clone has only one observation. The chain employs TRBV7-2 and TRBJ1-5, with 8 positions matching TRBD1. The ends lost 5 bases at V and 5 bases at J; junction bases unmatched: 5. Germline V gene data show CDR1 as SGHTA and CDR2 as FQGNSA. CDR3 length equals 14 residues. The CDR3 nucleotides read TGTGCCAGCAGCCCTGACAGGGGCGATCAGCCCCAGCATTTT. It yields the protein CASSPDRGDQPQHF.

This sequence joins TRBV11-2 and TRBJ2-2; TRBD1 aligns across 8 bases. The CDR3 is 13 amino acids. V lost 5 bases, J lost 6 bases, and 2 bases stayed unmatched. Germline V gene data show CDR1 as SGHAT and CDR2 as FQNNGV. The CDR3 nucleotides read TGTGCCAGCAGCCGGACAGGGTCCGGGGAGCTGTTTTTT. This sequence encodes CASSRTGSGELFF.

The chain is built from TRBV29-1 and TRBJ2-5; TRBD2 aligns across 10 bases. V dropped 4 bases and J dropped 5; count of bases not matched to a gene: 7. Germline CDR1 reads SQVTM; CDR2 reads ANQGSEA. The CDR3 totals 14 residues. CDR3 DNA: TGCAGCGTTGGGATCGGGACTAGCGTGGAGACCCAGTACTTC. It specifies CSVGIGTSVETQYF.

The chain couples TRBV5-4 to TRBJ2-3; TRBD2 is a possible D gene (5 bases). CDR1 is SGHNT, CDR2 YYREEE, per germline (reference sequence). The CDR3 totals 12 residues. Trimming removed 2 bases at V and 8 bases at J, with 9 bases between. The CDR3 nucleotides are TGTGCCAGCAGCTTCCCTCGGGGTACGCAGTATTTT. Translation: CASSFPRGTQYF.

The V call is TRBV5-5, the J call TRBJ2-3; 11 bases align to TRBD2. Looked up from germline, CDR1 is SGHKS and CDR2 is YYEKEE (reference sequence). The CDR3 covers 16 residues. After removal of 2 bases from V and 0 bases from J, the junction contained 2 bases not matched to a gene. The CDR3 sequence is CASSLLAGASTDTQYF. The CDR3 bases are TGTGCCAGCAGCTTACTAGCGGGAGCTAGCACAGATACGCAGTATTTT.

The chain couples TRBV19 to TRBJ1-1; D ambiguous. Trimming took 3 bases from V and 2 from J, leaving 7 bases between them. The germline CDR1 and CDR2 sequences are LNHDA and SQIVND (reference sequence). The CDR3 contains 13 residues. DNA of the CDR3: TGTGCCAGTAGTATCGTTACAAACACTGAAGCTTTCTTT. It translates to CASSIVTNTEAFF. Based on the CDR3 plus reference TRBV19 and TRBJ1-1, the full variable domain is DGGITQSPKYLFRKEGQNVTLSCEQNLNHDAMYWYRQDPGQGLRLIYYSQIVNDFQKGDIAEGYSVSREKKESFPLTVTSAQKNPTAFYLCASSIVTNTEAFFGQGTRLTVV.

The chain joins TRBV7-2 to TRBJ1-1; D gene uncertain. The germline V gene encodes CDR1 SGHTA and CDR2 FQGNSA. The CDR3 is made up of 14 amino acids. V lost 5 bases and J lost 0, with 10 bases in between. The CDR3 loop is CASSPGLLNTEAFF. The CDR3 nucleotides are TGTGCCAGCAGCCCGGGGTTACTGAACACTGAAGCTTTCTTT.

The chain combines TRBV5-1 with TRBJ2-7, with TRBD1 as a possible D gene (6 bases). Trimming left V 0 bases short and J 6 bases short, with 10 bases between. Per germline, CDR1 SGHRS and CDR2 YFSETQ. CDR3 size: 13 residues. CDR3 nucleotide sequence: TGCGCCAGCAGCTTGGCAGGGGACGGCGAGCAGTACTTC. Residues: CASSLAGDGEQYF.

CDR3 DNA: TGTGCCAGCAGCCCAGCGGGAGGGCCGTTTAATACGCAGTATTTT. Residues: CASSPAGGPFNTQYF. J is TRBJ2-3 and V is TRBV3-1 (or the pseudogene TRBV3-2), with TRBD2 matching over 10 bases. CDR3 length equals 15 residues. Germline V CDR1 and CDR2: LGHDT, YNNKEL (reference sequence). Trimming at V came to 4 bases and at J to 7 bases, leaving 8 bases not matched to a gene.